The TCR beta chain described here comes from a study of T cells in Graves' hyperthyroidism and ophthalmopathy. Regions amplified from RNA transcripts were the TCR beta CDR3 regions. With the HTBI primer set, the TCR CDR3 went through a first round of RT-PCR. Using its own MiXCR run on the multiplex PCR reads, TCRdb lists one record per CDR3 protein. The table lists around 560,000 distinct CDR3 sequences, 15% to 20% of them singletons, with around a sixth in the top ten. Trimming removed 4 bases from V and 3 bases from J; junction bases left unmatched: 1. The V gene's germline CDR1 is SGHTA and CDR2 FQGNSA. The CDR3 has 14 residues.

The origin of this receptor is a woman aged 18-35 years with Graves' hyperthyroidism. Sample: blood. This chain connects TRBV7-2 to TRBJ2-2; 8 nucleotides match TRBD1. DNA for the CDR3: TGTGCCAGCAGCTACAGGGGGTACACCGGGGAGCTGTTTTTT. Translating it yields CASSYRGYTGELFF.